The 3 T cell receptor beta chains listed next were all sequenced from one sample in a study of CD8+ T cells in alopecia areata (dated by TCRdb to 2016 to 2019). Receptor amplification or capture employed the immunoSEQ multiplex PCR assay. RNA was extracted from all samples and reverse transcribed into cDNA, which served as template for TCR sequencing. Not all clones reach the TCRdb copy of this immuneACCESS table, which keeps in-frame sequences only. Checked studies attribute under half of the gap to unresolved V genes and leave the rest unexplained. The sample table contains 75,000 to 100,000 clones; only one count was recorded for roughly two fifths of them. The top ten clonotypes cover approximately 1.5% of the sample. The sequenced sample consisted of CD4+ T cells sorted from blood. These receptor sequences come from a human donor with alopecia areata.

The V gene is TRBV7-9, the J gene TRBJ2-3; D unclear. Germline V gene lookup returns CDR1 SEHNR and CDR2 FQNEAQ (reference sequence). Between the trimmed V and J ends, which lost 2 bases and 4 bases, there was a span of 4 bases. The CDR3 loop spans 12 amino acids. The CDR3 protein is CASSLSADTQYF. The CDR3 DNA reads as TGTGCCAGCAGCTTAAGCGCAGATACGCAGTATTTT.

This clone was counted between two and nine times. The same CDR3 is also encoded by other DNA sequences in this sample. The genes are TRBV5-1 and TRBJ2-5, with TRBD2 as a possible D gene (6 bases). CDR3 size: 14 residues. Trimming stripped 0 bases from V and 2 bases from J, with 8 bases between. Germline CDR1 and CDR2: SGHRS and YFSETQ. DNA of the CDR3: TGCGCCAGCAGCTTGGTTGGAGGGCAAGAGACCCAGTACTTC. It codes for CASSLVGGQETQYF.

The chain uses TRBV5-6 and TRBJ2-5; D is possibly TRBD1 (5 bases). The CDR3 consists of 14 residues. V was shortened by 1 base and J by 4 bases, with 11 bases between the two germline ends. Germline CDR1 SGHDT, CDR2 YYEEEE. CDR3 loop: CASSLTGFRETQYF. CDR3 DNA sequence: TGTGCCAGCAGCTTGACAGGTTTCAGAGAGACCCAGTACTTC. Based on the CDR3 plus reference TRBV5-6 and TRBJ2-5, the full variable domain is DAGVTQSPTHLIKTRGQQVTLRCSPKSGHDTVSWYQQALGQGPQFIFQYYEEEERQRGNFPDRFSGHQFPNYSSELNVNALLLGDSALYLCASSLTGFRETQYFGPGTRLLVL.